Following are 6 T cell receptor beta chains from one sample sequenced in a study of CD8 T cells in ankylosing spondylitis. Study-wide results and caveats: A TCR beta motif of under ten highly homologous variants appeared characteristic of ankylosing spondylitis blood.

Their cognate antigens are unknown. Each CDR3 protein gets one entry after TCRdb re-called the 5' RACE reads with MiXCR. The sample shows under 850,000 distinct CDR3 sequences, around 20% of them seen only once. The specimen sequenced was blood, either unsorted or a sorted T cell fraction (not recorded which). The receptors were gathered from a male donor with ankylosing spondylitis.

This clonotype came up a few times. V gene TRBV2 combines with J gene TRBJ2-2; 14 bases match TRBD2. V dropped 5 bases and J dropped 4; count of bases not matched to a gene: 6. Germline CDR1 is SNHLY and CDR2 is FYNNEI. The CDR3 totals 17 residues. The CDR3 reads CASSMGLAGVATGELFF. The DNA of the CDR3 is TGTGCCAGCAGTATGGGACTAGCGGGAGTGGCCACCGGGGAGCTGTTTTTT.

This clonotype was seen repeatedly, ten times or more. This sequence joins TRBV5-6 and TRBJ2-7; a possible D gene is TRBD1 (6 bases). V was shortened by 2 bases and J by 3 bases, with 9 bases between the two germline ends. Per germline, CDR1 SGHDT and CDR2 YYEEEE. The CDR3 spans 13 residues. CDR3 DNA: TGTGCCAGCAGCTTTGGGGGCAACTACGAGCAGTACTTC. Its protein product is CASSFGGNYEQYF.

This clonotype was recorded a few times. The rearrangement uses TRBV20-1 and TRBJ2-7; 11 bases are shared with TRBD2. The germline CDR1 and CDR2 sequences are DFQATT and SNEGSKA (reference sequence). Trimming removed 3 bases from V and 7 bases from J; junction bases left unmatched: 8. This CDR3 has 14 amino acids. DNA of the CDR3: TGCAGTGCTAGCCCGACTAGCGGGACTGCTGAGCAGTACTTC. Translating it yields CSASPTSGTAEQYF.

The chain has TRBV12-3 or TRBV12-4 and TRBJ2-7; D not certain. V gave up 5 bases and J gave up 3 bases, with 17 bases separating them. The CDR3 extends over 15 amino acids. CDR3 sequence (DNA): TGTGCCAGCAGTAAGGACCCCATGGAGTTCTACGAGCAGTACTTC. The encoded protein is CASSKDPMEFYEQYF.

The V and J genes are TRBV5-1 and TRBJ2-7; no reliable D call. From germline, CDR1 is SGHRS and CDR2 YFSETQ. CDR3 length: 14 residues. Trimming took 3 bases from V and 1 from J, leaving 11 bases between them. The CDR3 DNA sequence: TGCGCCAGCAGCTGGGTCGGGTCGTCCTACGAGCAGTACTTC. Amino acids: CASSWVGSSYEQYF.

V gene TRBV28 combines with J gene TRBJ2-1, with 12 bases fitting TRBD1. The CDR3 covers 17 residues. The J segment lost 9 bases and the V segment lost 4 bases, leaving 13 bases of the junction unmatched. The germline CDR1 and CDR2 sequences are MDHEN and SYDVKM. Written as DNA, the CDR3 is TGTGCCAGCAGTTCTAATCTGTGGGACAGGGGGCGTGTTGAGCAGTTCTTC. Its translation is CASSSNLWDRGRVEQFF.